These 19 T cell receptor beta chains came from one sample sequenced in a study of radiotherapy plus CTLA-4 blockade in lung cancer. TCRdb keeps only in-frame clones here, not all; method: immunoSEQ multiplex PCR. The sample lists about 98,000 clones, more than 75% occurring once. Here the sequenced sample was peripheral blood, taken from a patient treated with radiotherapy plus ipilimumab. The receptors originated from a human donor with non-small cell lung cancer who had a partial response to radiotherapy plus ipilimumab.

This rearrangement joins TRBV30 to TRBJ2-3; 8 positions match TRBD2. CDR1 is GTSNPN, CDR2 SVGIG, per germline (reference sequence). This CDR3 contains 16 residues. The ends lost 0 bases at V and 0 bases at J; junction bases unmatched: 5. CDR3 DNA: TGTGCCTGGAGTGTACTGGAGCGGGAGAGCACAGATACGCAGTATTTT. Encoded protein: CAWSVLERESTDTQYF.

The table lists this clone with a count of one. The V gene is TRBV6-5, the J gene TRBJ2-1; 7 nucleotides line up with TRBD1. The junction had 9 bases not matched to a gene; V was cut back by 6 bases and J by 4 bases. Per germline, CDR1 MNHEY and CDR2 SVGAGI. This CDR3 contains 15 residues. CDR3 DNA: TGTGCCAGCAGCCGGGGACAGCATCCTTACAATGAGCAGTTCTTC. Amino acids: CASSRGQHPYNEQFF.

The chain is built from TRBV7-8 and TRBJ1-2; 7 bases are shared with TRBD1. This CDR3 comprises 14 residues. Per the germline V gene, CDR1 is SGHVS and CDR2 is FQNEAQ. V was pared by 1 base and J by 6 bases, with 5 bases of the junction left unmatched. The CDR3 region is CASSLEDRADGYTF. The CDR3 DNA sequence: TGTGCCAGCAGCTTAGAAGACAGGGCGGATGGCTACACCTTC.

Only a few counts were recorded for this clone. The chain couples TRBV19 to TRBJ2-6, with D tentatively TRBD2 (6 bases). The CDR3 has 13 residues. Trimming took 10 bases from V and 0 from J, leaving 7 bases between them. Germline CDR1 reads LNHDA; CDR2 reads SQIVND (reference sequence). In DNA, the CDR3 is TGTGCCACGGGGGTCTCTGGGGCCAACGTCCTGACTTTC. Protein: CATGVSGANVLTF.

DNA for the CDR3: TGTGCCAGCAAAGGGGATAATGAAAAACTGTTTTTT. Translation: CASKGDNEKLFF. The chain uses TRBV2 and TRBJ1-4; tentative D call: TRBD1 (5 bases). V lost 7 bases to trimming and J lost 4 bases, with 7 bases between them. Germline V gives CDR1 SNHLY, CDR2 FYNNEI. The length of the CDR3 is 12 residues.

V and J are TRBV11-2 and TRBJ2-3; D is possibly TRBD1 (6 bases). The CDR3 is 13 residues long. In germline, CDR1 is SGHAT, CDR2 FQNNGV. V was cut by 5 bases and J by 6 bases, with 12 bases left in between. In DNA, the CDR3 is TGTGCCAGCAGCCCCAAGGGGGAGGATACGCAGTATTTT. It codes for CASSPKGEDTQYF.

This clone occurred once. The chain combines TRBV9 with TRBJ1-1, with D perhaps TRBD1 (6 bases). The germline CDR1 and CDR2 sequences are SGDLS and YYNGEE. The length of the CDR3 is 13 residues. V lost 4 bases and J lost 5, with 12 bases in between. CDR3 DNA: TGTGCCAGCAGCCCCCCAGGGGAGACTGAAGCTTTCTTT. This gives the protein CASSPPGETEAFF.

The chain combines TRBV19 with TRBJ1-1; no clear D gene. Trimming took 4 bases from V and 1 from J, leaving 10 bases between them. The V gene's germline CDR1 is LNHDA and CDR2 SQIVND (reference sequence). The length of the CDR3 is 14 residues. The CDR3: CASSTSTGNTEAFF. CDR3 DNA sequence: TGTGCCAGTAGTACTTCCACCGGGAACACTGAAGCTTTCTTT. Variable domain in full (rest from reference TRBV19 and TRBJ1-1): DGGITQSPKYLFRKEGQNVTLSCEQNLNHDAMYWYRQDPGQGLRLIYYSQIVNDFQKGDIAEGYSVSREKKESFPLTVTSAQKNPTAFYLCASSTSTGNTEAFFGQGTRLTVV.

The CDR3 DNA reads TGTGCCAGCAGCTTAGCCCAGACAGCTTCGGTAAAGACCCAGTACTTC. Protein product: CASSLAQTASVKTQYF. The V call is TRBV7-6, the J call TRBJ2-5; perhaps TRBD1 as D (5 bases). The V gene's germline CDR1 is SGHVS and CDR2 FNYEAQ. This CDR3 region has 16 residues. Deletions cut 0 bases from V and 6 bases from J, with 17 bases between.

The V call is TRBV19, the J call TRBJ2-7, with 11 bases lining up with TRBD1. Germline lookup yields CDR1 LNHDA and CDR2 SQIVND (reference sequence). V shed 4 bases, J shed 7 bases, and the junction held 6 bases outside the gene matches. The CDR3 length is 14 residues. In DNA, the CDR3 is TGTGCCAGTAGTACCACCGGGACAGGGGGGGAGCAGTACTTC. Amino acids: CASSTTGTGGEQYF.

J is TRBJ2-1 and V is TRBV7-8, with TRBD1 matching 8 bases. V lost 2 bases to trimming and J lost 5 bases; unmatched junction nucleotides: 2. The CDR3 extends over 14 amino acids. The germline gives CDR1 SGHVS, CDR2 FQNEAQ. CDR3 sequence reads: CASSLSTGDNEQFF. The CDR3 DNA reads TGTGCCAGCAGCTTATCGACAGGGGACAATGAGCAGTTCTTC.

J is TRBJ2-7 and V is TRBV29-1; possibly TRBD1 for D (6 bases). CDR1 and CDR2 from the germline V gene are SQVTM and ANQGSEA. Trimming removed 7 bases at V and 1 base at J, with 8 bases between. There are 11 residues in the CDR3. The CDR3 nucleotides read TGCAGCGCAGGGACATCCTACGAGCAGTACTTC. Translating gives CSAGTSYEQYF.

The gene calls are TRBV19 and TRBJ2-1; TRBD1 might be the D (6 bases). The germline V and J ends were trimmed by 3 bases and 9 bases, with 12 bases remaining between them. The CDR3 has 13 amino acids. The germline gives CDR1 LNHDA, CDR2 SQIVND (reference sequence). The CDR3 is CASSIRGSGEQFF. The CDR3, as DNA: TGTGCCAGTAGTATTAGGGGGTCGGGTGAGCAGTTCTTC. The full variable domain, rest sourced from reference TRBV19 and TRBJ2-1, is DGGITQSPKYLFRKEGQNVTLSCEQNLNHDAMYWYRQDPGQGLRLIYYSQIVNDFQKGDIAEGYSVSREKKESFPLTVTSAQKNPTAFYLCASSIRGSGEQFFGPGTRLTVL.

The rearrangement links TRBV5-4 to TRBJ2-1; 9 nucleotides align to TRBD1. Germline CDR1 and CDR2: SGHNT and YYREEE (reference sequence). The length of the CDR3 is 15 residues. V was pared by 6 bases and J by 5 bases, with 9 bases of the junction left unmatched. DNA for the CDR3: TGTGCCAGCACCACCGGGACAGGGCGGAACAATGAGCAGTTCTTC. Amino acid sequence: CASTTGTGRNNEQFF.

J is TRBJ2-2 and V is TRBV6-5; weak D call: TRBD1 (6 bases). There are 14 residues in the CDR3. From germline, CDR1 is MNHEY and CDR2 SVGAGI. Trimming left V 8 bases short and J 4 bases short, with 14 bases between. The CDR3 region is CASRHRVSTGELFF. The CDR3 region has the DNA TGTGCCAGCCGACACAGGGTCAGCACCGGGGAGCTGTTTTTT.

The CDR3 region is CASSPSDRRSYEQYF. CDR3 bases: TGTGCCAGCAGTCCCTCAGACAGGCGCTCCTACGAGCAGTACTTC. The V and J genes are TRBV6-5 and TRBJ2-7, with a weak D call TRBD1 (6 bases). The CDR3 totals 15 residues. Germline V gene sequence: CDR1 MNHEY, CDR2 SVGAGI. V was cut by 5 bases and J by 0 bases, with 14 bases left in between.

The chain recombines TRBV11-2 with TRBJ1-1; 7 bases are a match to TRBD1. The CDR3 totals 15 residues. V shed 2 bases and J 1 base; nucleotides not matched to a gene: 4. Germline CDR1 SGHAT, CDR2 FQNNGV. This CDR3 reads CASSLWGQSNTEAFF. The CDR3 DNA follows: TGTGCCAGCAGCTTATGGGGACAGTCGAACACTGAAGCTTTCTTT.

The chain joins TRBV28 to TRBJ1-2; D unresolved. The germline gives CDR1 MDHEN, CDR2 SYDVKM. Trimming removed 2 bases at V and 7 bases at J, with 11 bases between. The CDR3 is 13 amino acids. The CDR3 loop is CASSLGGPLGYTF. CDR3 coding DNA: TGTGCCAGCAGTTTAGGAGGACCCCTTGGCTACACCTTC.

The rearrangement uses TRBV5-1 and TRBJ2-1, with D unclear. The CDR3 spans 14 residues. V lost 0 bases, J lost 1 base, and 5 bases lay in between. Germline lookup yields CDR1 SGHRS and CDR2 YFSETQ. The CDR3 loop is CASSLDLSYNEQFF. The CDR3 DNA sequence: TGCGCCAGCAGCTTGGATCTATCCTACAATGAGCAGTTCTTC.